A selection of T cell receptor beta chains follows, all from one sample in a study of identifying expanded T cells in peripheral blood. The method was immunoSEQ multiplex PCR; TCRdb's version includes in-frame clones alone and lacks a portion of them. The repertoire holds about 90,000 clones, with approximately 83% as singletons. The sequencing sample was made of blood. The receptors stem from a person aged 18 to 69 in good health. Each CDR3 is given with its conserved first and last residue. Each record gives: V gene, D gene, J gene, clone size, CDR3 protein, CDR3 DNA. The D gene is left open where the match is weak. The size entry is marked missing in some rows and otherwise reads once, few, many or a size class.

TRBV11-2	NA	TRBJ2-3	once	CASSLDRPDTQYF	TGTGCCAGCAGCTTAGATCGTCCGGATACGCAGTATTTT
TRBV27	NA	TRBJ1-6	NA	CASSSNVSPLHF	TGTGCCAGCAGTTCGAACGTCTCACCCCTCCACTTT
TRBV29-1	TRBD1	TRBJ1-2	NA	CSVEDAGQGYYGYTF	TGCAGCGTTGAAGATGCAGGACAGGGGTACTATGGCTACACCTTC
TRBV19	TRBD1	TRBJ2-3	once	CASSKDRGADTQYF	TGTGCCAGTAGTAAGGACAGGGGTGCAGATACGCAGTATTTT
TRBV30	NA	TRBJ1-3	NA	CAWGTYGNTIYF	TGTGCCTGGGGGACGTATGGAAACACCATATATTTT
TRBV2	TRBD2	TRBJ2-1	NA	CASIPRRTSGKNEQFF	TGTGCCAGCATACCCCGACGGACTAGCGGAAAAAATGAGCAGTTCTTC
TRBV30	NA	TRBJ1-3	NA	CAWSRGAGNTIYF	TGTGCCTGGAGCCGGGGAGCTGGAAACACCATATATTTT
TRBV18	NA	TRBJ1-2	once	CASSPASSLSYTF	TGTGCCAGCTCACCCGCCAGCAGCTTAAGCTACACCTTC
TRBV30	NA	TRBJ2-4	NA	CAWTPNTAKNIQYF	TGTGCCTGGACCCCAAACACGGCCAAAAACATTCAGTACTTC
TRBV6-5	NA	TRBJ1-4	NA	CASRSPGRANEKLFF	TGTGCCAGCAGATCACCAGGGCGGGCTAATGAAAAACTGTTTTTT